The 27 T cell receptor beta chains below were found in one sample sequenced in a study of Graves' ophthalmopathy and Graves' hyperthyroidism. The TCR beta CDR3 regions underwent amplification from RNA transcripts. In the first round, RT-PCR was carried out with HTBI primers, and a multiplex PCR formed the second round. TCRdb recomputed calls from the multiplex PCR reads with MiXCR, one row per CDR3 protein. The sample gives some 1.1 million distinct CDR3 sequences, about 40% of which show up once; approximately 12% is in the top ten. The material sequenced was peripheral blood or thyroid tissue (not recorded which). All receptors come from an adult man with Graves' hyperthyroidism.

Turning to this clonotype: A read error may be the cause here, since a much bigger clone is one base away. The rearrangement joins TRBV12-3 or TRBV12-4 to TRBJ2-5, with 8 bases lining up with TRBD1. This CDR3 contains 15 residues. CDR3 coding DNA: TGTACCAGCAGTTCGGGACAGGCTCTGGGGGAGACCCAGTACTTC. This codes for CTSSSGQALGETQYF.

This sequence joins TRBV5-1 and TRBJ2-3; D unresolved. Trimming took 1 base from V and 6 from J, leaving 9 bases between them. Germline assignment: CDR1 SGHRS and CDR2 YFSETQ. The CDR3 totals 13 residues. CDR3 loop: CASSLRTWDTQYF. CDR3 coding DNA: TGCGCCAGCAGCTTGAGAACTTGGGATACGCAGTATTTT.

This clonotype was detected many times. CDR3 nucleotides: TGTGCCAGCAGCCAAGGGATCAGATTTTCCGGGGAGACCCAGTACTTC. It specifies CASSQGIRFSGETQYF. V usage is TRBV14 and J usage is TRBJ2-5; D call uncertain. Germline V gene lookup returns CDR1 SGHDN and CDR2 FVKESK. Trimming removed 1 base at V and 5 bases at J, with 17 bases between. The CDR3 totals 16 residues.

At least ten counts were recorded for this clonotype. J is TRBJ1-5 and V is TRBV7-9; 7 bases match TRBD1. The germline V gene encodes CDR1 SEHNR and CDR2 FQNEAQ (reference sequence). The CDR3 runs 14 residues. After removal of 5 bases from V and 4 bases from J, the junction contained 5 bases not matched to a gene. CDR3 sequence: CASSMGQPNQPQHF. The CDR3 DNA is TGTGCCAGCAGCATGGGACAGCCGAATCAGCCCCAGCATTTT.

This clonotype has only a few counts. The rearrangement joins TRBV5-1 to TRBJ2-2, with D perhaps assigned TRBD1 or TRBD2 (7 bases each). This CDR3 region has 15 residues. Germline CDR1 is SGHRS and CDR2 is YFSETQ. Deletions cut 2 bases from V and 7 bases from J, with 15 bases between. CDR3 region: CASSFAGGDHGELFF. In DNA, the CDR3 is TGCGCCAGCAGCTTCGCAGGGGGGGATCACGGGGAGCTGTTTTTT.

This clonotype has at least ten counts. Written as DNA, the CDR3 is TGCAGCGTTGGAACTAGCGGGGATACCTACGAGCAGTACTTC. Protein: CSVGTSGDTYEQYF. This chain connects TRBV29-1 to TRBJ2-7, with 10 bases lining up with TRBD2. V lost 4 bases, J lost 2 bases, and 5 bases stayed unmatched. Germline CDR1 is SQVTM and CDR2 is ANQGSEA. The CDR3 is made up of 14 amino acids.

This chain uses TRBV7-6 with TRBJ2-2; D possibly corresponds to TRBD2 (6 bases). The V gene's germline CDR1 is SGHVS and CDR2 FNYEAQ. The CDR3 is 16 residues long. The germline V and J ends were trimmed by 6 bases and 3 bases, with 17 bases remaining between them. For the CDR3, the DNA is TGTGCCAGCAGTGGACCGGGGGATGAGGACACCGGGGAGCTGTTTTTT. Encoded protein: CASSGPGDEDTGELFF.

This clonotype showed up many times. The chain has TRBV10-3 and TRBJ1-2, with D unresolved. The V end was cut by 7 bases, the J end by 3 bases, with 15 bases between. The CDR3 length is 14 residues. The germline V gene encodes CDR1 ENHRY and CDR2 SYGVKD. In DNA, the CDR3 is TGTGCCATCAACAAGAAGTCAGAGGACTATGGCTACACCTTC. As protein: CAINKKSEDYGYTF.

The V gene is TRBV10-3, the J gene TRBJ2-2; weak D call: TRBD1 (5 bases). This CDR3 region has 11 residues. CDR1 and CDR2 (germline): ENHRY, SYGVKD. V gave up 8 bases and J gave up 8 bases, with 9 bases separating them. CDR3 amino acids: CAISWTGELFF. The CDR3 DNA sequence: TGTGCCATCTCATGGACAGGGGAGCTGTTTTTT.

This clonotype was observed many times. This chain joins TRBV6-6 and TRBJ1-5; D ambiguous. The V and J ends lost 4 bases and 0 bases respectively, with 7 bases between them. Germline values: CDR1 MNHNY, CDR2 SVGAGI (reference sequence). The CDR3 consists of 14 residues. This CDR3 is CASSSVSSNQPQHF. CDR3 sequence (DNA): TGTGCCAGCAGTTCGGTTAGTAGCAATCAGCCCCAGCATTTT.

This clonotype was seen many times. The chain joins TRBV20-1 to TRBJ1-1, with D possibly TRBD1 on 5 matching bases. The V gene lost 0 bases and the J gene lost 0 bases, with 14 bases spanning the gap. The germline V gene has CDR1 DFQATT and CDR2 SNEGSKA (reference sequence). The length of the CDR3 is 16 residues. The CDR3 is CSARDRARLMNTEAFF. The CDR3 coding sequence is TGCAGTGCTAGAGACAGGGCCCGTCTCATGAACACTGAAGCTTTCTTT.

This clonotype appeared a few times. The rearrangement joins TRBV20-1 to TRBJ1-4; TRBD1 matches at 8 bases. J lost 6 bases, V lost 1 base, and 4 bases had no gene match. The CDR3 totals 14 residues. CDR1 and CDR2 from the germline V gene are DFQATT and SNEGSKA (reference sequence). CDR3 sequence reads: CSARADRGDEKLFF. The CDR3 nucleotides read TGCAGTGCTAGAGCTGACAGGGGCGATGAAAAACTGTTTTTT.

CDR3 residues: CSVEALGVMNTEAFF. The CDR3 nucleotides read TGCAGCGTTGAGGCCTTGGGGGTCATGAACACTGAAGCTTTCTTT. The chain employs TRBV29-1 and TRBJ1-1; D is perhaps TRBD1 (5 bases). The CDR3 totals 15 residues. Germline lookup yields CDR1 SQVTM and CDR2 ANQGSEA. V was cut by 3 bases and J by 0 bases, with 14 bases left in between.

This rearrangement joins TRBV7-9 to TRBJ1-1; D possibly corresponds to TRBD1 (6 bases). Germline V gene lookup returns CDR1 SEHNR and CDR2 FQNEAQ (reference sequence). V shed 5 bases and J shed 3 bases, with 22 bases lying between them. The CDR3 contains 17 residues. CDR3 bases: TGTGCCAGCAGCCCCCGTGGGGGCGTAAGTATCTACACTGAAGCTTTCTTT. Translating it yields CASSPRGGVSIYTEAFF.

This clonotype has ten or more counts. The V gene is TRBV11-2, the J gene TRBJ2-5; D gene ambiguous. This CDR3 comprises 14 residues. Germline V lookup: CDR1 SGHAT, CDR2 FQNNGV. V was trimmed by 6 bases and J by 5 bases, leaving 16 bases between them. The CDR3 DNA reads TGTGCCAGCAGACTTAGTTGGGTCCCCGAGACCCAGTACTTC. It specifies CASRLSWVPETQYF.

This rearrangement joins TRBV16 to TRBJ1-2; TRBD1 agrees at 7 bases. V shed 4 bases and J 11 bases; nucleotides not matched to a gene: 13. There are 14 residues in the CDR3. Germline assignment: CDR1 KGHSY and CDR2 FQNENV. CDR3 protein: CASSLDRAVIGYTF. In DNA, the CDR3 is TGTGCCAGCAGCCTTGACAGGGCGGTCATTGGGTACACCTTC.

A word on this clonotype: Being one base from a much bigger clone, this may be a read error. V usage is TRBV20-1 and J usage is TRBJ1-5; D is ambiguous. The germline V and J ends were trimmed by 1 base and 5 bases, with 12 bases remaining between them. Germline V gives CDR1 DFQATT, CDR2 SNEGSKA (reference sequence). The CDR3 covers 14 residues. In DNA form, the CDR3 reads TGCAGTGCTAGAGTAGCACATCGTTATCAGCCCCAGCATTTT. It codes for CSARVAHRYQPQHF.

The chain has TRBV29-1 and TRBJ2-5, with 7 bases fitting TRBD1. Unmatched junction bases numbered 5, after V lost 6 bases and J lost 4 bases. Germline V gives CDR1 SQVTM, CDR2 ANQGSEA. The CDR3 is 12 amino acids. CDR3 loop: CSVGQVGETQYF. The CDR3 region has the DNA TGCAGCGTCGGACAGGTGGGAGAGACCCAGTACTTC.

This clonotype was observed a handful of times. The CDR3 DNA reads as TGCAGTGCTGCAAAACTAGCGGGGGGGGGGACCCAGTACTTC. Protein: CSAAKLAGGGTQYF. The J gene is TRBJ2-5, the V gene TRBV20-1; 13 positions match TRBD2. The CDR3 has 14 amino acids. The germline CDR1 and CDR2 sequences are DFQATT and SNEGSKA (reference sequence). Germline trimming cut 5 bases from V and 7 bases from J; bases unmatched to any gene: 7.

The V gene is TRBV7-9, the J gene TRBJ2-2, with D unresolved. The V and J ends lost 2 bases and 1 base respectively, with 8 bases between them. The CDR3 is made up of 15 amino acids. Per the germline V gene, CDR1 is SEHNR and CDR2 is FQNEAQ (reference sequence). Here the CDR3 DNA reads TGTGCCAGCAGCTTAAATCCCCTGAACACCGGGGAGCTGTTTTTT. It translates to CASSLNPLNTGELFF.

Comments on this clonotype: The germline gene is not matched at one end of the junction; a read error may be the cause. This chain joins TRBV12-3 or TRBV12-4 and TRBJ2-6, with D possibly called TRBD1 or TRBD2 (5 bases each). CDR3 length: 14 residues. CDR3 loop: CASSLSGGRGTEAF. The CDR3, as DNA: TGTGCCAGCAGTTTATCAGGCGGTCGGGGCACTGAAGCTTTC.

This clonotype was found a few times. This sequence joins TRBV7-3 and TRBJ2-2; D remains unclear. Per germline, CDR1 SGHTA and CDR2 FQGTGA. The CDR3 runs 13 residues. Trimming took off 5 bases at V and 5 bases at J, with 9 bases between the two ends. The CDR3 is CASSPDATGELFF. The CDR3 coding sequence is TGTGCCAGCAGCCCAGATGCGACCGGGGAGCTGTTTTTT.

The chain is built from TRBV4-3 and TRBJ2-5, with D possibly TRBD1 on 5 matching bases. The CDR3 length is 15 residues. Germline values: CDR1 LGHNA, CDR2 YSLEER. V shed 0 bases and J shed 0 bases, with 8 bases lying between them. This chain's CDR3 is CASSQDSTDQETQYF. CDR3 sequence (DNA): TGCGCCAGCAGCCAAGATTCGACAGACCAAGAGACCCAGTACTTC.

This clonotype appeared a few times. The gene calls are TRBV5-1 and TRBJ2-7; 8 bases fit TRBD1. Germline assignment: CDR1 SGHRS and CDR2 YFSETQ. The CDR3 has 14 residues. V lost 4 bases and J lost 2; bases outside the gene matches: 5. In DNA form, the CDR3 reads TGCGCCAGCAGCATGGACAGGGTCCCCTACGAGCAGTACTTC. This translates into CASSMDRVPYEQYF. Complete variable domain (other parts from reference TRBV5-1 and TRBJ2-7): KAGVTQTPRYLIKTRGQQVTLSCSPISGHRSVSWYQQTPGQGLQFLFEYFSETQRNKGNFPGRFSGRQFSNSRSEMNVSTLELGDSALYLCASSMDRVPYEQYFGPGTRLTVT.

This chain connects TRBV7-8 to TRBJ2-6; 8 bases are shared with TRBD1. This CDR3 region has 16 residues. Trimming took 3 bases from V and 3 from J; bases not matched to a gene: 4. CDR1 and CDR2 (germline): SGHVS, FQNEAQ. The DNA of the CDR3 is TGTGCCAGCAGCTTCAGGGGGCACGGTGGGGCCAACGTCCTGACTTTC. Translation: CASSFRGHGGANVLTF.

Worth noting for this clonotype: A read error may account for a junction end that differs from germline. This chain joins TRBV7-9 and TRBJ2-7; no clear D. CDR3 length: 13 residues. Germline CDR1 is SEHNR and CDR2 is FQNEAQ (reference sequence). The chain's CDR3 is CASSQLVEDEQYF. Here the CDR3 DNA reads TGCGCCAGCAGCCAGTTAGTAGAGGATGAGCAGTACTTC.

Of note for this clonotype: A read error may explain this, as a much larger clone is one base away. The chain uses TRBV7-2 and TRBJ2-1; TRBD1 matches at 8 bases. This CDR3 comprises 14 residues. With V trimmed by 5 bases and J by 10 bases, 10 bases remained unmatched. Germline CDR1 is SGHTA and CDR2 is FQGNSA. Here the CDR3 reads CASSPGTGDYEQFF. The CDR3 DNA sequence: TGTGCCAGCAGCCCAGGGACAGGTGACTACGAGCAGTTCTTC. Combining the CDR3 with reference TRBV7-2 and TRBJ2-1 gives the whole variable domain GAGVSQSPSNKVTEKGKDVELRCDPISGHTALYWYRQSLGQGLEFLIYFQGNSAPDKSGLPSDRFSAERTGGSVSTLTIQRTQQEDSAVYLCASSPGTGDYEQFFGPGTRLTVL.